This T cell receptor (beta chain) was recovered during a study of blood T cell repertoires in COVID-19. The protocol was immunoSEQ multiplex PCR, while the TCRdb copy is restricted to in-frame clones and leaves out a portion. Seen here are 200,000 to 300,000 clones, roughly 85% observed once, and the top ten hold over 7.5%. CDR3 length: 18 amino acids. The germline V gene encodes CDR1 MNHEY and CDR2 SVGEGT. V was clipped by 4 bases and J by 4 bases; unmatched bases: 9. The gene calls are TRBV6-2 or TRBV6-3 and TRBJ2-5; 16 bases match TRBD2. What was sequenced was PBMCs or T cells enriched from blood (not recorded which). The source is a woman aged 50 to 65 with acute COVID-19. CDR3: CASSSTGTSGGARETQYF. The CDR3 DNA follows: TGTGCCAGCAGTTCAACCGGGACTAGCGGGGGGGCCAGAGAGACCCAGTACTTC.